This T cell receptor beta chain was documented in a study of cytomegalovirus exposure and HLA in healthy donors. PCR amplification relied on 60 Vbeta primers (plus 13 Jbeta primers). The method was immunoSEQ multiplex PCR; TCRdb's version includes in-frame clones alone and lacks a portion of them. The sample records around 120,000 clones, 79% being singletons. J was trimmed by 8 bases and V by 4 bases; bases with no gene match: 7. The CDR3 contains 13 residues. CDR1 is MDHEN, CDR2 SYDVKM, per germline. This TCR was sampled from a man aged 18 to 30 in good health and CMV-seronegative. The chain couples TRBV28 to TRBJ1-2, with 7 bases that match TRBD1. The sequencing input was PBMCs. CDR3 loop: CASSSRDSKGYTF. Written as DNA, the CDR3 is TGTGCCAGCAGTTCCCGGGACAGCAAGGGCTACACCTTC.